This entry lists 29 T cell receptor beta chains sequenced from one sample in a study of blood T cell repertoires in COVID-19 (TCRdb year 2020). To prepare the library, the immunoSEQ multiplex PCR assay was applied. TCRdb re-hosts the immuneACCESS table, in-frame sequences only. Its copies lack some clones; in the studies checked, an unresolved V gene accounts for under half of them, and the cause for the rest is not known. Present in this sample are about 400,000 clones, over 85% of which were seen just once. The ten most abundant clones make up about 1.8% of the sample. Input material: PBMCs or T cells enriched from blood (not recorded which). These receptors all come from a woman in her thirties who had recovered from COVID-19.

This CDR3 reads CASSFRLQRENIQYF. The DNA for the CDR3 is TGTGCCAGCAGCTTCCGCCTTCAGCGGGAAAACATTCAGTACTTC. The rearrangement links TRBV3-1 (or the pseudogene TRBV3-2) to TRBJ2-4; D is perhaps TRBD2 (6 bases). The CDR3 spans 15 residues. Trimming removed 5 bases at V and 5 bases at J, with 16 bases between. Germline V gene sequence: CDR1 LGHDT, CDR2 YNNKEL (reference sequence).

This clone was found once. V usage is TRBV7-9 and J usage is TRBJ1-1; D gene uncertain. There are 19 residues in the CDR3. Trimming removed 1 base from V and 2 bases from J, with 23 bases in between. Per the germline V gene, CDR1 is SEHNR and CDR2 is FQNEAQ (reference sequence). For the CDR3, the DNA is TGTGCCAGCAGCTTAGGGATCCGGCGTCCCGAGGGTGGAAACACTGAAGCTTTCTTT. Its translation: CASSLGIRRPEGGNTEAFF.

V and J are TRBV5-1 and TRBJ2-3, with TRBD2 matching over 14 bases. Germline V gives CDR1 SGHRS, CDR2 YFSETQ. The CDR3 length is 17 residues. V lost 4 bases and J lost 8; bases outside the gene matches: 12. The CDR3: CASSIGTSGRQVGTQYF. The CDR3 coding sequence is TGCGCCAGCAGCATAGGGACTAGCGGGAGACAAGTGGGTACGCAGTATTTT.

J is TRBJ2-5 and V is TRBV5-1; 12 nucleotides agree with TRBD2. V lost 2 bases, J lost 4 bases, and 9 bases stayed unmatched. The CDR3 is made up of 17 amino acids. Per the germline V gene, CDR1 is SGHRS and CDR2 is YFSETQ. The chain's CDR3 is CASSFPSGGAGPETQYF. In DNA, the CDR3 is TGCGCCAGCAGCTTCCCTAGCGGGGGGGCGGGACCAGAGACCCAGTACTTC.

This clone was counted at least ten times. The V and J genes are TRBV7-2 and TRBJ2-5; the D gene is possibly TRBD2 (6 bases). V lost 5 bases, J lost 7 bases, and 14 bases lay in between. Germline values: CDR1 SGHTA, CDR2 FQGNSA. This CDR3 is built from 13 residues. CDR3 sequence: CASSPEEGRTQYF. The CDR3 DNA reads TGTGCCAGCAGCCCGGAGGAGGGGAGGACCCAGTACTTC.

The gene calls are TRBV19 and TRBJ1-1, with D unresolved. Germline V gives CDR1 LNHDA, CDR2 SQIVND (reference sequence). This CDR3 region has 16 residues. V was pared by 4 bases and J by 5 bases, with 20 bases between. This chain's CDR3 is CASSRALSNRVTEAFF. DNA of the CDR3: TGTGCCAGTAGTAGGGCTCTGAGTAATCGAGTGACTGAAGCTTTCTTT.

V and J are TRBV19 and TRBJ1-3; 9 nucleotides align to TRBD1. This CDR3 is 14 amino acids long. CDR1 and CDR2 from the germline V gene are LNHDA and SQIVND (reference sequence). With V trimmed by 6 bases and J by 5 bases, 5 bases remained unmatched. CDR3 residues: CASSHGTGRNTIYF. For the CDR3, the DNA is TGTGCCAGTAGCCACGGGACAGGGAGAAACACCATATATTTT.

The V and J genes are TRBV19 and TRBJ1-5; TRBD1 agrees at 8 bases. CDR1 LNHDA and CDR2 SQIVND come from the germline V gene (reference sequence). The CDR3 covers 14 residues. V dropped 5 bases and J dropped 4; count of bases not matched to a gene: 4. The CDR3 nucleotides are TGTGCCAGTAGTCCTCACAGGGGGAATCAGCCCCAGCATTTT. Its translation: CASSPHRGNQPQHF.

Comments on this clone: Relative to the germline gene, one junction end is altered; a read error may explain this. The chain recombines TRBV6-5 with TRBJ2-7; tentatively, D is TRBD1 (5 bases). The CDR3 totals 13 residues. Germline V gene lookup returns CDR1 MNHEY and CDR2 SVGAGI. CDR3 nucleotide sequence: TGTGCCTGCAGGGCACCCTTCTCCTACGAGCAGTACTTC. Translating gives CACRAPFSYEQYF.

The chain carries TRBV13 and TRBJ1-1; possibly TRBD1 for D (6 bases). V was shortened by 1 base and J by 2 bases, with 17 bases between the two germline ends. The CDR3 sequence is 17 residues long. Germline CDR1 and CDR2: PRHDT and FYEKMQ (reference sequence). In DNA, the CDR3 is TGTGCCAGCAGCTTAGTTAATCCTTTCAGGGGTAACACTGAAGCTTTCTTT. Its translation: CASSLVNPFRGNTEAFF.

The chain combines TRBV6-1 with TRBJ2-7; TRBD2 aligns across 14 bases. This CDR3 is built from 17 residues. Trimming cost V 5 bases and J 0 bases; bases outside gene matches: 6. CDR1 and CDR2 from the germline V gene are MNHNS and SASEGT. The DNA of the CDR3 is TGTGCCAGCAGTAAAGGGACTAGCGGGAGCTTCTCCTACGAGCAGTACTTC. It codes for CASSKGTSGSFSYEQYF.

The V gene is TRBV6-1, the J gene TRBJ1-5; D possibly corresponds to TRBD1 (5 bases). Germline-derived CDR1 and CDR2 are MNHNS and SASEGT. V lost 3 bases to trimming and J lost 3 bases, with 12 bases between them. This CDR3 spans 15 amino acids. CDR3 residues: CASSDRQYYNQPQHF. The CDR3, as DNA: TGTGCCAGCAGTGACAGACAGTACTACAATCAGCCCCAGCATTTT.

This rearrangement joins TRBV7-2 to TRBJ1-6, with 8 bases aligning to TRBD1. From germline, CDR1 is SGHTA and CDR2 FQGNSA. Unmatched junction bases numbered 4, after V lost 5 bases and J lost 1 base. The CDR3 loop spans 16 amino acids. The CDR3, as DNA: TGTGCCAGCAGCCAACGACAGGGGTCCTATAATTCACCCCTCCACTTT. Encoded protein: CASSQRQGSYNSPLHF.

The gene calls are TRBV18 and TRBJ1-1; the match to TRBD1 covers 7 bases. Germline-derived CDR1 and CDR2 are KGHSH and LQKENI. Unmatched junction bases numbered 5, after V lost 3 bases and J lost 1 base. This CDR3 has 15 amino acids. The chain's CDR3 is CASSPQGVGNTEAFF. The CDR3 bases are TGTGCCAGCTCACCCCAGGGGGTCGGGAACACTGAAGCTTTCTTT.

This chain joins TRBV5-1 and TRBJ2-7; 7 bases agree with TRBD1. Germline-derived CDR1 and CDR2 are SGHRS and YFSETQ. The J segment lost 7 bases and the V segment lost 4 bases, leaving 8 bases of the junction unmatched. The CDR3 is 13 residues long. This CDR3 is CASSRDRPLEQYF. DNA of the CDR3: TGCGCCAGCAGCCGGGACAGACCCCTGGAGCAGTACTTC.

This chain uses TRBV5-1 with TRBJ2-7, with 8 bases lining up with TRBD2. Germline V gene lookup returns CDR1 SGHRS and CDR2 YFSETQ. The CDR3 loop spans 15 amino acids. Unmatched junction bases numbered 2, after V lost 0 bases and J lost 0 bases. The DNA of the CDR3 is TGCGCCAGCAGCTTGGGGGGGACTAGCTCCTACGAGCAGTACTTC. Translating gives CASSLGGTSSYEQYF.

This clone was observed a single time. The CDR3 DNA is TGTGCCAGCAGTCCGGGACTTTTCGTTCCCGGGGAGCTGTTTTTT. Its protein is CASSPGLFVPGELFF. The V and J genes are TRBV6-5 and TRBJ2-2, with a tentative D call TRBD2 (6 bases). The germline CDR1 and CDR2 sequences are MNHEY and SVGAGI. The CDR3 totals 15 residues. V lost 5 bases to trimming and J lost 6 bases, with 16 bases between them.

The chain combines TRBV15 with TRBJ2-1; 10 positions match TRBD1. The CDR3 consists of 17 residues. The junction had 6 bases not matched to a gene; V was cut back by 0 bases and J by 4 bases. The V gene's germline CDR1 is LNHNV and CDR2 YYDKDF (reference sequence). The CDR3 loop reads CATSRDAGQGSYNEQFF. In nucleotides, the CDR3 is TGTGCCACCAGCAGAGATGCGGGACAGGGGTCTTACAATGAGCAGTTCTTC.

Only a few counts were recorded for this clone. CDR3 region: CATSDFRQGTNYGYTF. The CDR3 DNA follows: TGTGCCACCAGTGACTTCCGACAGGGCACTAACTATGGCTACACCTTC. The chain uses TRBV24-1 and TRBJ1-2, with 7 positions matching TRBD1. J lost 0 bases, V lost 4 bases, and 7 bases had no gene match. This CDR3 spans 16 amino acids. Germline lookup yields CDR1 KGHDR and CDR2 SFDVKD.

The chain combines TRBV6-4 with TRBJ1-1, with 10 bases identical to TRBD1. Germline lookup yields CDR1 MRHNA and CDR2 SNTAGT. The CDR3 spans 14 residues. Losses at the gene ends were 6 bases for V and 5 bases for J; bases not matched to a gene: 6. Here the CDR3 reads CASSVPGQGTEAFF. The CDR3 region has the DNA TGTGCCAGCAGCGTCCCGGGACAGGGGACTGAAGCTTTCTTT.

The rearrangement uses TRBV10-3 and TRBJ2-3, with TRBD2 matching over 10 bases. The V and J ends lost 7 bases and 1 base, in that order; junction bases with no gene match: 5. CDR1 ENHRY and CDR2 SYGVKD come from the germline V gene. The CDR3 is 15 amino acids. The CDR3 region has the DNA TGTGCCATCACTGCAGCGGGAGGGGGCACAGATACGCAGTATTTT. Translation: CAITAAGGGTDTQYF.

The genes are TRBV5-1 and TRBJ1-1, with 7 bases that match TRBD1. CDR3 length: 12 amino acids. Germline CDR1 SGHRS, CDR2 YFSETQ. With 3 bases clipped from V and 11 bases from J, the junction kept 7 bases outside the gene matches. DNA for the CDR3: TGCGCCAGCAGCTCTAAGACAGGGACGGCTTTCTTT. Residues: CASSSKTGTAFF.

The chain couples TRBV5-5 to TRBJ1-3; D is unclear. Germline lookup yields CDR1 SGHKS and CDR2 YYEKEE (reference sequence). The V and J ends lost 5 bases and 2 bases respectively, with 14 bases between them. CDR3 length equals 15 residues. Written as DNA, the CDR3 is TGTGCCAGCAGGCAAGGAGGGCTTACTGGAAACACCATATATTTT. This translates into CASRQGGLTGNTIYF.

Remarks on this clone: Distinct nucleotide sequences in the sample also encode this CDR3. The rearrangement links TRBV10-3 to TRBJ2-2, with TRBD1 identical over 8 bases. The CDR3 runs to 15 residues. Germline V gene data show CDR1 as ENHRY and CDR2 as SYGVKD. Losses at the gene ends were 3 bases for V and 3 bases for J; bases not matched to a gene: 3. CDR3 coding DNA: TGTGCCATCAGTGAACGACAGGGGTACACCGGGGAGCTGTTTTTT. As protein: CAISERQGYTGELFF.

Here the CDR3 reads CASSESRGGGINEQFF. The CDR3 coding sequence is TGCGCCAGCAGTGAGTCGAGAGGCGGGGGCATCAATGAGCAGTTCTTC. The V and J genes are TRBV10-1 and TRBJ2-1, with D perhaps TRBD2 (7 bases). V lost 0 bases, J lost 6 bases, and 15 bases lay in between. The CDR3 has 16 residues. CDR1 and CDR2 from the germline V gene are WNHNN and SYGVQD (reference sequence).

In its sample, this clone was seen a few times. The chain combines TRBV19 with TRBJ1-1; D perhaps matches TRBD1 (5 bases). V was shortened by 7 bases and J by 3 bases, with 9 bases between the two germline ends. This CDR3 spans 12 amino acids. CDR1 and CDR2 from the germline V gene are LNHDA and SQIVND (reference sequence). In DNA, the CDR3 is TGTGCCAGTAAGGGGTTAGACACTGAAGCTTTCTTT. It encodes CASKGLDTEAFF. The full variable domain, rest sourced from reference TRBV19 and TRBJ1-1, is DGGITQSPKYLFRKEGQNVTLSCEQNLNHDAMYWYRQDPGQGLRLIYYSQIVNDFQKGDIAEGYSVSREKKESFPLTVTSAQKNPTAFYLCASKGLDTEAFFGQGTRLTVV.

CDR3 sequence (DNA): TGTGCCAGCAGTTTGCCTAGCGGGATCTACGAGCAGTACTTC. Its translation: CASSLPSGIYEQYF. The chain combines TRBV28 with TRBJ2-7; 9 bases line up with TRBD2. Trimming took 3 bases from V and 3 from J; bases not matched to a gene: 3. The CDR3 totals 14 residues. The V gene's germline CDR1 is MDHEN and CDR2 SYDVKM.

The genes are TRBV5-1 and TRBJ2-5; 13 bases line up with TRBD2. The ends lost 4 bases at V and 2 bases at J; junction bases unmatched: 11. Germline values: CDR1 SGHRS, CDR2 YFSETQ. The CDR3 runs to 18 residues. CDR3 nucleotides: TGCGCCAGCAGCCAAGGACTAGCGGGAGTCCCCAAGCAAGAGACCCAGTACTTC. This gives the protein CASSQGLAGVPKQETQYF.

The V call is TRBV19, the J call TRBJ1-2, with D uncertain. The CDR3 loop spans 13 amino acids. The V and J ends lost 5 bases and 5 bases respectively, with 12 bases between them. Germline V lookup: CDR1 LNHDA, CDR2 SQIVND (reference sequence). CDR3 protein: CASSADTTYGYTF. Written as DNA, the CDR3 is TGTGCCAGTAGTGCAGACACGACATATGGCTACACCTTC. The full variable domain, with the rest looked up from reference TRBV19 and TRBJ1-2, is DGGITQSPKYLFRKEGQNVTLSCEQNLNHDAMYWYRQDPGQGLRLIYYSQIVNDFQKGDIAEGYSVSREKKESFPLTVTSAQKNPTAFYLCASSADTTYGYTFGSGTRLTVV.